A selection of T cell receptor beta chains follows, all from one sample in a study of T cell responses to AZD1222 COVID-19 vaccine. Assay used: immunoSEQ multiplex PCR; TCRdb lists only in-frame clones, some missing. Of some 190,000 clones in the sample, 85% to 95% were seen once. The source material was peripheral blood, sampled 28 days after the second AZD1222 dose. These receptors were collected from an adult who received the AZD1222 COVID-19 vaccine. Each CDR3 is given with its conserved first and last residue. The D gene is left open where the match is weak. Only some rows state a clone size, as once, few, many or a class for expanded clones.

>TRBJ1-2|.|TRBV7-8|.
CASSRTEQAGYTF
TGTGCCAGCAGCCGGACAGAGCAAGCTGGCTACACCTTC
>TRBJ2-1|TRBD2|TRBV7-7|.
CASSLGLSGGEQFF
TGTGCCAGCAGCTTAGGTCTTAGCGGGGGAGAGCAGTTCTTC
>TRBJ2-2|.|TRBV5-1|.
CASSLGNQGSGELFF
TGCGCCAGCAGCTTGGGCAATCAGGGGTCGGGGGAGCTGTTTTTT
>TRBJ1-4|.|TRBV19|.
CASSHMGTLNEKLFF
TGTGCCAGTAGCCACATGGGGACACTGAATGAAAAACTGTTTTTT
>TRBJ2-2|TRBD2|TRBV12-5|.
CASGLALAGTTGELFF
TGTGCTAGTGGTTTGGCACTAGCGGGTACGACCGGGGAGCTGTTTTTT
>TRBJ1-6|.|TRBV3-1/TRBV3-2|.
CASSQMVGIDSPLHF
TGTGCCAGCAGCCAAATGGTAGGGATTGACTCACCCCTCCACTTT
>TRBJ2-2|.|TRBV29-1|once
CSVASGHRNTGELFF
TGCAGCGTCGCCTCGGGACACCGGAACACCGGGGAGCTGTTTTTT
>TRBJ1-4|.|TRBV30|.
CAWSVGADYNEKLFF
TGTGCCTGGAGTGTAGGGGCGGATTATAATGAAAAACTGTTTTTT
>TRBJ2-3|TRBD2|TRBV29-1|.
CSVVGLAGGQDTQYF
TGCAGCGTCGTAGGACTAGCGGGGGGGCAGGATACGCAGTATTTT
>TRBJ2-7|TRBD1|TRBV19|.
CASSITGTGVVYEQYF
TGTGCCAGTAGTATAACCGGGACAGGGGTCGTCTACGAGCAGTACTTC